Listed here are 25 T cell receptor beta chains from one sample, sequenced in a study of shared clonotypes between healthy human individuals (dated by TCRdb to the early 2020s). Preparation of the library involved the immunoSEQ multiplex PCR assay. TCRdb's version of the immuneACCESS table is confined to in-frame rearrangements and falls short of the full clone set. An unresolved V gene accounts for under half of the shortfall where checked; the remainder is of unknown origin. Counted in this sample were about 520,000 clones; around 85% of them appeared once. The leading ten clones occupy roughly 13% of the sample. What was sequenced was PBMCs. The receptors derive from a woman in her thirties or forties in good health. Some clones in this sample may be carry-over from other donors' samples.

The gene calls are TRBV28 and TRBJ2-3; possibly TRBD1 or TRBD2 for D (6 bases each). CDR1 and CDR2 (germline): MDHEN, SYDVKM. The V and J ends lost 7 bases and 2 bases respectively, with 13 bases between them. The CDR3 sequence is 14 residues long. The CDR3 DNA is TGTGCCAGCAACTACGGGGGCTACACAGATACGCAGTATTTT. It translates to CASNYGGYTDTQYF.

The chain links TRBV10-3 to TRBJ1-2; unclear D gene. The CDR3 extends over 14 amino acids. The V end lost 0 bases, the J end lost 4 bases, and 9 bases lay between the germline ends. CDR1 and CDR2 from the germline V gene are ENHRY and SYGVKD. The CDR3 nucleotides read TGTGCCATCAGTGAGTCGGAGGGAATCTATGGCTACACCTTC. Translated: CAISESEGIYGYTF.

This clone showed up just a few times. The CDR3 DNA follows: TGTGCCAGCAGTTACCGAAGGGGGCTTGGTGAAAAACTGTTTTTT. The encoded protein is CASSYRRGLGEKLFF. V is TRBV6-5 and J is TRBJ1-4, with 7 nucleotides matching TRBD1. The V gene end was trimmed by 2 bases and the J gene end by 7 bases; junction bases not matched to a gene: 7. Germline CDR1 MNHEY, CDR2 SVGAGI. There are 15 residues in the CDR3.

This clone was seen a single time. This chain connects TRBV28 to TRBJ1-5; D is undetermined. The CDR3 is 14 amino acids. V lost 8 bases to trimming and J lost 1 base, with 12 bases between them. Per germline, CDR1 MDHEN and CDR2 SYDVKM. The CDR3: CASRPEYSNQPQHF. Here the CDR3 DNA reads TGTGCCAGCCGACCGGAGTACAGCAATCAGCCCCAGCATTTT.

The V gene is TRBV16, the J gene TRBJ1-2, with 8 bases fitting TRBD1. The CDR3 sequence is 15 residues long. The V and J ends lost 3 bases and 8 bases, in that order; junction bases with no gene match: 11. In germline, CDR1 is KGHSY, CDR2 FQNENV. CDR3 nucleotide sequence: TGTGCCAGCAGCCACACACAGGGGGGGGAGTCCGGCTACACCTTC. Translated: CASSHTQGGESGYTF.

This clone was seen a few times. Since a far larger clone is one base different, this is likely a read error. This specimen includes other DNA sequences encoding the same CDR3. The chain is built from TRBV30 and TRBJ1-3, with a possible D match to TRBD1 (6 bases). CDR3 length equals 15 residues. The V gene lost 1 base and the J gene lost 0 bases, with 10 bases spanning the gap. Germline CDR1 reads GTSNPN; CDR2 reads SVGIG (reference sequence). CDR3 sequence reads: CAWSADRHSGNTIYF. CDR3 in DNA: TGTGCCTGGAGTGCGGACAGACACTCTGGAAACACCATATATTTT.

The chain carries TRBV28 and TRBJ2-3; TRBD2 matches 10 bases. V was pared by 4 bases and J by 4 bases, with 8 bases of the junction left unmatched. CDR3 length equals 16 residues. Germline V gene lookup returns CDR1 MDHEN and CDR2 SYDVKM. In DNA, the CDR3 is TGTGCCAGCAGTTCCCCTAGCGGGAGTTTTGCAGATACGCAGTATTTT. The encoded protein is CASSSPSGSFADTQYF.

J is TRBJ2-7 and V is TRBV19; 7 bases are a match to TRBD1. Germline trimming cut 6 bases from V and 6 bases from J; bases unmatched to any gene: 8. Germline V lookup: CDR1 LNHDA, CDR2 SQIVND (reference sequence). The CDR3 has 13 residues. CDR3 region: CASRPDRTGEQYF. The CDR3 region has the DNA TGTGCCAGTAGGCCGGACAGGACGGGCGAGCAGTACTTC.

This clone has at least ten counts. The chain has TRBV28 and TRBJ2-7, with 7 bases fitting TRBD1. The trim removed 5 bases at V and 3 bases at J, leaving 4 bases unmatched. Germline CDR1 MDHEN, CDR2 SYDVKM. The CDR3 sequence is 13 residues long. The CDR3 bases are TGTGCCAGCAGTGGGGGACAGTTCTACGAGCAGTACTTC. Residues: CASSGGQFYEQYF. Variable domain in full (rest from reference TRBV28 and TRBJ2-7): DVKVTQSSRYLVKRTGEKVFLECVQDMDHENMFWYRQDPGLGLRLIYFSYDVKMKEKGDIPEGYSVSREKKERFSLILESASTNQTSMYLCASSGGQFYEQYFGPGTRLTVT.

As concerns this clone: A read error is the likely source, as a far larger clone sits one nucleotide away. Additional DNA sequences in this sample encode the identical CDR3. The chain carries TRBV7-2 and TRBJ1-2; D unclear. CDR3 length: 13 amino acids. Germline V gives CDR1 SGHTA, CDR2 FQGNSA. The CDR3 protein is CASSPTPGYGYTF. The CDR3, as DNA: TGTGCCAGCAGCCCAACTCCGGGGTATGGCTACACCTTT.

This sequence joins TRBV11-2 and TRBJ1-1; 10 bases fit TRBD1. CDR1 is SGHAT and CDR2 is FQNNGV in the germline V gene. V shed 4 bases and J 6 bases; nucleotides not matched to a gene: 11. The CDR3 extends over 16 amino acids. CDR3 loop: CASSSRPGQGDAEAFF. The CDR3 nucleotides are TGTGCCAGCAGCTCTAGGCCCGGACAGGGGGACGCTGAAGCTTTCTTT.

This chain connects TRBV18 to TRBJ1-1; D might be TRBD1 (5 bases). Trimming left V 3 bases short and J 10 bases short, with 18 bases between. This CDR3 is 14 amino acids long. The germline V gene encodes CDR1 KGHSH and CDR2 LQKENI. For the CDR3, the DNA is TGTGCCAGCTCACCGCCCGGGACCCCTTCGCCAGCTTTCTTT. It translates to CASSPPGTPSPAFF.

The sample holds one count of this clone. This rearrangement joins TRBV11-2 to TRBJ2-7; 7 bases line up with TRBD1. Germline V gene sequence: CDR1 SGHAT, CDR2 FQNNGV. The V segment lost 3 bases and the J segment 5 bases; nucleotides outside the gene matches: 4. The CDR3 length is 13 residues. The DNA for the CDR3 is TGTGCCAGCAGCTTGGGACAGCACAACGAGCAGTACTTC. Residues: CASSLGQHNEQYF.

V gene TRBV9 combines with J gene TRBJ2-7; 10 bases fit TRBD2. CDR1 is SGDLS and CDR2 is YYNGEE in the germline V gene. The J segment lost 0 bases and the V segment lost 2 bases, leaving 2 bases of the junction unmatched. CDR3 length: 15 amino acids. CDR3 sequence (DNA): TGTGCCAGCAGCGTTCTAGCGGGAGCCTCCTACGAGCAGTACTTC. This sequence encodes CASSVLAGASYEQYF.

The genes are TRBV27 and TRBJ2-1; TRBD1 agrees at 8 bases. Germline V gene lookup returns CDR1 MNHEY and CDR2 SMNVEV (reference sequence). This CDR3 is built from 17 residues. V shed 0 bases, J shed 8 bases, and the junction held 12 bases outside the gene matches. The CDR3, as DNA: TGTGCCAGCAGTTTATCCCCCAGGGGGCTCCAGGGCGATGAGCAGTTCTTC. This encodes CASSLSPRGLQGDEQFF.

J is TRBJ2-3 and V is TRBV9; TRBD2 matches at 7 bases. CDR1 and CDR2 from the germline V gene are SGDLS and YYNGEE. After removal of 6 bases from V and 3 bases from J, the junction contained 10 bases not matched to a gene. The CDR3 totals 15 residues. CDR3 loop: CASTSAGEGTDTQYF. CDR3 sequence (DNA): TGTGCCAGCACTTCGGCGGGAGAGGGGACAGATACGCAGTATTTT.

V usage is TRBV5-1 and J usage is TRBJ2-5, with 8 bases that match TRBD1. The CDR3 consists of 16 residues. V shed 0 bases, J shed 5 bases, and the junction held 9 bases outside the gene matches. The germline CDR1 and CDR2 sequences are SGHRS and YFSETQ. DNA for the CDR3: TGCGCCAGCAGCTTGGGCGGTCAGGGGGCGCGGGAGACCCAGTACTTC. Encoded protein: CASSLGGQGARETQYF.

The chain uses TRBV4-1 and TRBJ2-5; TRBD1 agrees at 10 bases. The junction had 2 bases not matched to a gene; V was cut back by 2 bases and J by 2 bases. The germline V gene has CDR1 MGHRA and CDR2 YSYEKL. This CDR3 is built from 15 residues. This CDR3 is CASSQPGQGQETQYF. The CDR3 nucleotides read TGCGCCAGCAGCCAACCGGGACAGGGGCAAGAGACCCAGTACTTC.

Comments on this clone: A far larger clone is one nucleotide away, so this likely arose from a read error. This chain connects TRBV4-1 to TRBJ2-1; D gene unclear. Germline assignment: CDR1 MGHRA and CDR2 YSYEKL. The CDR3 is made up of 12 amino acids. V shed 3 bases and J shed 5 bases, with 5 bases lying between them. CDR3 region: CASSHPNNEQFF. The CDR3 region has the DNA TGCGCCAGCAGCCACCCTAACAATGAGCAGTTCTTC.

The CDR3 here is CASSLRDPGGEQFF. In DNA form, the CDR3 reads TGCGCCAGCAGCTTGCGGGACCCGGGGGGTGAGCAGTTCTTC. This chain links TRBV5-1 with TRBJ2-1; 7 nucleotides line up with TRBD2. Germline V CDR1 and CDR2: SGHRS, YFSETQ. This CDR3 comprises 14 residues. The J segment lost 9 bases and the V segment lost 1 base, leaving 7 bases of the junction unmatched. Complete variable domain (other parts from reference TRBV5-1 and TRBJ2-1): KAGVTQTPRYLIKTRGQQVTLSCSPISGHRSVSWYQQTPGQGLQFLFEYFSETQRNKGNFPGRFSGRQFSNSRSEMNVSTLELGDSALYLCASSLRDPGGEQFFGPGTRLTVL.

The V gene is TRBV7-2, the J gene TRBJ1-5, with D tentatively TRBD1 (6 bases). With 2 bases removed from V and 2 bases from J, the gap between germline ends came to 13 bases. This CDR3 contains 16 residues. Germline V gene data show CDR1 as SGHTA and CDR2 as FQGNSA. The CDR3 is CASSLFRGQGNQPQHF. The CDR3 DNA sequence: TGTGCCAGCAGCTTATTCCGGGGGCAGGGCAATCAGCCCCAGCATTTT.

The chain joins TRBV7-3 to TRBJ2-7, with D hard to call. Matching the DNA end better, TRBJ2-5 makes the J call doubtful. Germline V gives CDR1 SGHTA, CDR2 FQGTGA. The CDR3 is 14 amino acids. CDR3 in amino acids: CASSLLGMGETQYF. CDR3 bases: TGTGCCAGCAGCTTACTGGGTATGGGGGAGACCCAGTACTTC.

In its sample, this clone was seen once. This chain uses TRBV28 with TRBJ2-7; possibly TRBD1 or TRBD2 for D (5 bases each). CDR1 and CDR2 from the germline V gene are MDHEN and SYDVKM. V shed 5 bases and J shed 2 bases, with 16 bases lying between them. The CDR3 spans 15 residues. This CDR3 reads CASSPDPGPTYEQYF. The CDR3 DNA sequence: TGTGCCAGCAGTCCAGATCCGGGACCAACCTACGAGCAGTACTTC.

V is TRBV19 and J is TRBJ2-7; TRBD1 is a possible D gene (6 bases). Germline V CDR1 and CDR2: LNHDA, SQIVND (reference sequence). This CDR3 region has 15 residues. The V and J ends lost 5 bases and 0 bases respectively, with 14 bases between them. DNA for the CDR3: TGTGCCAGTAGTCCCAGGGGCTCCCTCTCCTACGAGCAGTACTTC. Encoded protein: CASSPRGSLSYEQYF.

The CDR3, as DNA: TGTGCCAGTAGTACCCTAGCGGGTTCCTACAATGAGCAGTTCTTC. Encoded protein: CASSTLAGSYNEQFF. V usage is TRBV19 and J usage is TRBJ2-1; TRBD2 matches at 8 bases. The germline CDR1 and CDR2 sequences are LNHDA and SQIVND (reference sequence). This CDR3 is built from 15 residues. J lost 1 base, V lost 4 bases, and 3 bases had no gene match.